The 6 T cell receptor beta chains presented below share a single source sample, sequenced in a study of Graves' ophthalmopathy and Graves' hyperthyroidism. RNA transcripts were the source from which TCR beta CDR3 regions were amplified. HTBI primers primed a first-round RT-PCR, and a second-round multiplex PCR followed. TCRdb redid the calling of the multiplex PCR reads with MiXCR, one entry per CDR3 protein. This table has a few hundred thousand distinct CDR3 sequences, under 25% appearing once. Sequenced sample: peripheral blood. These receptor sequences come from a woman aged 18-29 years with stable Graves' hyperthyroidism.

This clonotype was observed at least ten times. The chain employs TRBV5-1 and TRBJ1-1; 9 bases map to TRBD1. V shed 2 bases and J 3 bases; nucleotides not matched to a gene: 5. This CDR3 has 15 amino acids. CDR1 SGHRS and CDR2 YFSETQ come from the germline V gene. The CDR3 is CASSFTGGSDTEAFF. The CDR3 region has the DNA TGCGCCAGCAGCTTTACAGGGGGCTCGGACACTGAAGCTTTCTTT.

This clonotype was picked up many times. The V call is TRBV11-1, the J call TRBJ2-3, with 9 bases aligning to TRBD2. CDR1 is SGHAT and CDR2 is FQDESV in the germline V gene (reference sequence). The CDR3 is 16 amino acids. V lost 1 base to trimming and J lost 4 bases; unmatched junction nucleotides: 6. The CDR3 sequence is CASSLGWAGGPDTQYF. The DNA of the CDR3 is TGTGCCAGCAGCTTAGGTTGGGCGGGAGGGCCAGATACGCAGTATTTT.

This clonotype has ten or more counts. The CDR3 region has the DNA TGTGCCAGCAGCCAAGGCCAAAGAGGCATAGGCTACACCTTC. Its protein is CASSQGQRGIGYTF. This rearrangement joins TRBV14 to TRBJ1-2, with D uncertain. Germline V CDR1 and CDR2: SGHDN, FVKESK. The CDR3 totals 14 residues. Trimming took off 1 base at V and 8 bases at J, with 14 bases between the two ends.

This rearrangement joins TRBV28 to TRBJ2-5; D perhaps matches TRBD2 (6 bases). Germline V gene data show CDR1 as MDHEN and CDR2 as SYDVKM. The length of the CDR3 is 15 residues. The V end lost 0 bases, the J end lost 5 bases, and 13 bases lay between the germline ends. The CDR3 protein is CASSLWDGRWETQYF. The CDR3 DNA follows: TGTGCCAGCAGTTTATGGGACGGGAGATGGGAGACCCAGTACTTC.

This clonotype was seen many times. This chain uses TRBV20-1 with TRBJ2-7; D might be TRBD2 (5 bases). Germline assignment: CDR1 DFQATT and CDR2 SNEGSKA (reference sequence). The CDR3 has 12 residues. V lost 3 bases and J lost 3, with 9 bases in between. DNA for the CDR3: TGCAGTGCTAGGAAACTAGACTACGAGCAGTACTTC. Protein product: CSARKLDYEQYF.

This clonotype occurred many times. J is TRBJ1-5 and V is TRBV10-1; TRBD1 aligns across 8 bases. CDR1 WNHNN and CDR2 SYGVQD come from the germline V gene (reference sequence). The CDR3 contains 16 residues. V lost 7 bases and J lost 1; bases outside the gene matches: 9. CDR3 protein: CASTEGQGLSNQPQHF. The DNA for the CDR3 is TGCGCCAGCACCGAAGGACAGGGCCTAAGCAATCAGCCCCAGCATTTT.